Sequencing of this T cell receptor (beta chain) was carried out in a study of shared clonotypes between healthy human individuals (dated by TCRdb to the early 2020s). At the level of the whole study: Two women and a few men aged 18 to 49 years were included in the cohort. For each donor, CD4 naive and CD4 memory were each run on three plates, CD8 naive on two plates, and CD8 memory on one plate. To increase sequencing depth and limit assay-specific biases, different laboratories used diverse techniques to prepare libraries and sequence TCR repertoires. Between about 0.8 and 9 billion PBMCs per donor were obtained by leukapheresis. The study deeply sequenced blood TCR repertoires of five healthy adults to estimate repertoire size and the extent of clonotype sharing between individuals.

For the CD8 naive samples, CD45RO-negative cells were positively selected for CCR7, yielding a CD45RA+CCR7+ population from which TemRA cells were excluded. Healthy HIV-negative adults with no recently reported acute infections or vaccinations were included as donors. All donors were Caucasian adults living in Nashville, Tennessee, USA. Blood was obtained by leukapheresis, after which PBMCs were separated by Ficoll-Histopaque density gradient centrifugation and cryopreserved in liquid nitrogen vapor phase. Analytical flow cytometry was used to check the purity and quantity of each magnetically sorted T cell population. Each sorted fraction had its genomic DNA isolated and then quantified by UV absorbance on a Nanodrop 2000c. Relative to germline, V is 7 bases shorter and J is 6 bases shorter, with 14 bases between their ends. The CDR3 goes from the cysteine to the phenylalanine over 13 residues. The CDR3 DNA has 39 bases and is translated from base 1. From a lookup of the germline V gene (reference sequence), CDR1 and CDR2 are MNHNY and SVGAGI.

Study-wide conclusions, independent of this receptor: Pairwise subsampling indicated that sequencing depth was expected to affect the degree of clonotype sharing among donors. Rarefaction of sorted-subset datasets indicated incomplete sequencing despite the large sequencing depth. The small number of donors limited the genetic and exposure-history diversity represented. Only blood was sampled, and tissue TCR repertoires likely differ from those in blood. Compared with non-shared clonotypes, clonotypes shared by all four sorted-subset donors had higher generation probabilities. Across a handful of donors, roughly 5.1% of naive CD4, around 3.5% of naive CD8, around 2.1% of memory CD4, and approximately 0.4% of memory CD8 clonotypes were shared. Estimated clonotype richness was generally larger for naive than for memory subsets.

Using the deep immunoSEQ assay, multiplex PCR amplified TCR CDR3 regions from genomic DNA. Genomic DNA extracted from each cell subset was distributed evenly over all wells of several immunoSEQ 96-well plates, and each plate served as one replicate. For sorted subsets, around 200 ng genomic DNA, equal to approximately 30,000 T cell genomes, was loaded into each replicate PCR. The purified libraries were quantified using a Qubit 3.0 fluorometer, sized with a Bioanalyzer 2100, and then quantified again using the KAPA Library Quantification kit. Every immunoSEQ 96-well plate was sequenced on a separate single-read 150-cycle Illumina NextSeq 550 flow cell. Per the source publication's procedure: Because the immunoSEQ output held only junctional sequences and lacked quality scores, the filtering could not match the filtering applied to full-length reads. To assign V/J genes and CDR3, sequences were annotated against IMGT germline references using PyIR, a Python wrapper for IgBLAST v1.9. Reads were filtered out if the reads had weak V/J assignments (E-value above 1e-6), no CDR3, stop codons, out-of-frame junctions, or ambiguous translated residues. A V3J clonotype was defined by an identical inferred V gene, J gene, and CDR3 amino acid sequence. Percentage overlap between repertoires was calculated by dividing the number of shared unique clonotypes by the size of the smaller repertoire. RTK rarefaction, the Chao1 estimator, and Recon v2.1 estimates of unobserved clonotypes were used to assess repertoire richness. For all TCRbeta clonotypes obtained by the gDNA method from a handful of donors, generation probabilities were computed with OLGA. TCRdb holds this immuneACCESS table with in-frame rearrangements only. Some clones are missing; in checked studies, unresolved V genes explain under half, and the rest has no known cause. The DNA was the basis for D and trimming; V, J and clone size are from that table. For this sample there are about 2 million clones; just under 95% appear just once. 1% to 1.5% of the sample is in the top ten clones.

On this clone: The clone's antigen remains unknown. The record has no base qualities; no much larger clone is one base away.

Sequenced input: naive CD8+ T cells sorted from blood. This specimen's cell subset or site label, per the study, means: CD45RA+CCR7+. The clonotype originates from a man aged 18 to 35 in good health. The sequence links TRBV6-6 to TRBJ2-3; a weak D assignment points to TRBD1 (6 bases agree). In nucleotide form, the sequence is TGTGCCAGCACAGGGGCTGGCCGGGATACGCAGTATTTT. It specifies CASTGAGRDTQYF.